The rows below give T cell receptor beta chains drawn from one sample of a study of PD-L1 blockade in urothelial cancer. Measured with immunoSEQ multiplex PCR; TCRdb has only the in-frame clones, and not every one. The data contain 45,000 to 65,000 clones, about 80% of them singletons. Sequencing was performed on PBMCs, taken around atezolizumab (anti-PD-L1) treatment. These receptors were obtained from a man aged 35 to 55 with urothelial cancer. Both conserved end residues are part of each CDR3. The order of the fields is V gene, clone size, J gene, D gene, CDR3 DNA, CDR3 protein. A D gene is named only where the DNA matches it firmly. Part of the rows lack a size; the others show once, few, many or a class for expanded clones.

V gene: TRBV11-2
clone size: NA
J gene: TRBJ2-1
D gene: NA
CDR3 DNA: TGTGCCAGCAGCCTTATACAGGACCCGAGCAATGAGCAGTTCTTC
CDR3 protein: CASSLIQDPSNEQFF

V gene: TRBV30
clone size: few
J gene: TRBJ1-5
D gene: NA
CDR3 DNA: TGTGCCTGGAGTGGTTCATGGCCCAATCAGCCCCAGCATTTT
CDR3 protein: CAWSGSWPNQPQHF

V gene: TRBV7-2
clone size: NA
J gene: TRBJ2-2
D gene: NA
CDR3 DNA: TGTGCCAGCAGCTTACAACAGTCTAACACCGGGGAGCTGTTTTTT
CDR3 protein: CASSLQQSNTGELFF

V gene: TRBV7-2
clone size: NA
J gene: TRBJ2-1
D gene: TRBD2
CDR3 DNA: TGTGCCAGCAGCTTAGATGCGGGAGGAGGCCACAATGAGCAGTTCTTC
CDR3 protein: CASSLDAGGGHNEQFF

V gene: TRBV5-1
clone size: NA
J gene: TRBJ2-1
D gene: TRBD2
CDR3 DNA: TGCGCCAGCAGCTTGGCTCCTAGCGGAACAGCTGAGCAGTTCTTC
CDR3 protein: CASSLAPSGTAEQFF

V gene: TRBV9
clone size: NA
J gene: TRBJ2-3
D gene: TRBD2
CDR3 DNA: TGTGCCAGCAGCTTCGGTCGACTAGCGGGACTGGGAGATACGCAGTATTTT
CDR3 protein: CASSFGRLAGLGDTQYF

V gene: TRBV6-5
clone size: NA
J gene: TRBJ1-2
D gene: NA
CDR3 DNA: TGTGCCAGCAGTTACAGAGTGGGGGGGGATGGCTACACCTTC
CDR3 protein: CASSYRVGGDGYTF

V gene: TRBV7-9
clone size: NA
J gene: TRBJ2-7
D gene: NA
CDR3 DNA: TGTGCCAGCAGCTTAGGAGCGGGCGGAGAGCAGTACTTC
CDR3 protein: CASSLGAGGEQYF

V gene: TRBV28
clone size: NA
J gene: TRBJ1-3
D gene: TRBD1
CDR3 DNA: TGTGCCAGCAGTCCCTCACCTGACAGGGAAGATGGAAACACCATATATTTT
CDR3 protein: CASSPSPDREDGNTIYF

V gene: TRBV15
clone size: few
J gene: TRBJ2-1
D gene: TRBD1
CDR3 DNA: TGTGCCACCAGCAGTGGGGGACAGGACGAGTTCTTC
CDR3 protein: CATSSGGQDEFF

V gene: TRBV5-1
clone size: NA
J gene: TRBJ2-3
D gene: NA
CDR3 DNA: TGCGCCAGCAGCTTGGGCGCGGCCACAGATACGCAGTATTTT
CDR3 protein: CASSLGAATDTQYF

V gene: TRBV11-2
clone size: once
J gene: TRBJ2-7
D gene: NA
CDR3 DNA: TGTGCCAGCAGCTTAAGGAGGGCAGCCTACGAGCAGTACTTC
CDR3 protein: CASSLRRAAYEQYF

V gene: TRBV7-9
clone size: NA
J gene: TRBJ2-3
D gene: TRBD1
CDR3 DNA: TGTGCCAGCAGCCCCGGGACAGGGGGAACAGATACGCAGTATTTT
CDR3 protein: CASSPGTGGTDTQYF

V gene: TRBV9
clone size: few
J gene: TRBJ2-2
D gene: TRBD1
CDR3 DNA: TGTGCCAGCAGCGTAGGACAGGGGGCAAGCACCGGGGAGCTGTTTTTT
CDR3 protein: CASSVGQGASTGELFF

V gene: TRBV30
clone size: NA
J gene: TRBJ1-1
D gene: NA
CDR3 DNA: TGTGCCTGGAGTGGGGGGGGCCTCAACCCTGAAGCTTTCTTT
CDR3 protein: CAWSGGGLNPEAFF

V gene: TRBV4-3
clone size: NA
J gene: TRBJ1-5
D gene: NA
CDR3 DNA: TGCGCCAGCAGCCCCGTCTGGGGCCTCAATCAGCCCCAGCATTTT
CDR3 protein: CASSPVWGLNQPQHF

V gene: TRBV11-1
clone size: NA
J gene: TRBJ1-1
D gene: TRBD1
CDR3 DNA: TGTGCCAGCAGCCCAGGACAGGGGGACACTGAAGCTTTCTTT
CDR3 protein: CASSPGQGDTEAFF

V gene: TRBV19
clone size: NA
J gene: TRBJ2-7
D gene: TRBD1
CDR3 DNA: TGTGCCAGTAGTAACAGGGGGGAAGACGAGCAGTACTTC
CDR3 protein: CASSNRGEDEQYF

V gene: TRBV7-9
clone size: NA
J gene: TRBJ1-1
D gene: TRBD1
CDR3 DNA: TGTGCCAGCAGCCGCATAATCGGGACAGGGGCTGAGGGGACTGAAGCTTTCTTT
CDR3 protein: CASSRIIGTGAEGTEAFF

V gene: TRBV19
clone size: NA
J gene: TRBJ1-1
D gene: NA
CDR3 DNA: TGTGCCAGCCGTAGGAACACTGAAGCTTTCTTT
CDR3 protein: CASRRNTEAFF

V gene: TRBV5-1
clone size: once
J gene: TRBJ1-1
D gene: NA
CDR3 DNA: TGCGCCAGCAGCTTGGCTACGGGGAACACTGAAGCTTTCTTT
CDR3 protein: CASSLATGNTEAFF

V gene: TRBV5-1
clone size: NA
J gene: TRBJ2-7
D gene: TRBD2
CDR3 DNA: TGCGCCAGCAGCTTCGGCGGGAGGCCCACCTCCTACGAGCAGTACTTC
CDR3 protein: CASSFGGRPTSYEQYF

V gene: TRBV4-3
clone size: NA
J gene: TRBJ2-1
D gene: NA
CDR3 DNA: TGCGCCAGCAGCCAAAGCACCAACAATGAGCAGTTCTTC
CDR3 protein: CASSQSTNNEQFF

V gene: TRBV7-2
clone size: NA
J gene: TRBJ2-6
D gene: NA
CDR3 DNA: TGTGCCAGCGGGCAGGGAAGCTCTGGGGCCAACGTCCTGACTTTC
CDR3 protein: CASGQGSSGANVLTF

V gene: TRBV25-1
clone size: NA
J gene: TRBJ2-1
D gene: NA
CDR3 DNA: TGTGCCAGCAGTGAACCTCAGGGGAATTGGGATGAGCAGTTCTTC
CDR3 protein: CASSEPQGNWDEQFF

V gene: TRBV28
clone size: NA
J gene: TRBJ2-1
D gene: NA
CDR3 DNA: TGTGCCAGCAGTTCTATCCGAGGCGAGCAGTTCTTC
CDR3 protein: CASSSIRGEQFF

V gene: TRBV27
clone size: NA
J gene: TRBJ1-2
D gene: NA
CDR3 DNA: TGTGCCAGCAGTTTCGATGGGGCGGCTGGCTACACCTTC
CDR3 protein: CASSFDGAAGYTF

V gene: TRBV4-1
clone size: NA
J gene: TRBJ2-1
D gene: NA
CDR3 DNA: TGCGCCAGCAGCCCCATGGTCGGTGAGCAGTTCTTC
CDR3 protein: CASSPMVGEQFF

V gene: TRBV29-1
clone size: NA
J gene: TRBJ2-1
D gene: TRBD1
CDR3 DNA: TGCAGCGTGGACAGGGGGCCAGGTGAGCAGTTCTTC
CDR3 protein: CSVDRGPGEQFF